This TCR beta chain was obtained from a study of cytomegalovirus exposure and HLA in healthy donors (dated by TCRdb to about 2017). General notes on the study: An earlier analysis of several hundred of the donors reported around 280 Gb of sequence data and around 110 million unique TCR beta sequences obtained from some 170 million T cells. About 300 gigabases of sequencing data and approximately 80 million unique TCR sequences were included in an early release covering 550 to 800 HLA-typed donors. The genetic ancestry cluster associated with self-reported Caucasian donors included approximately 85% of the 300 to 400 genotyped donors. The study aimed to test whether cataloging public T cell receptors could reveal signatures of past pathogen exposure. The study used immunosequencing to profile the T cell repertoires of 666 subjects and linked those repertoires to cytomegalovirus serostatus. In addition to the first cohort of roughly 700 subjects, a separate validation cohort of under 150 different subjects was used. The study combined high-throughput TCR immunosequencing, statistical association of individual TCRs with disease status, and machine learning to predict cytomegalovirus infection status. A later analysis re-examined previously published TCR beta repertoires from about 700 donors and added high-resolution HLA genotyping to investigate patterns of TCR occurrence. Rather than drawing on any new phenotypic data, the later analysis identified candidate immune exposures from TCR beta sequences and the way those sequences occurred across donors. In an earlier analysis of several hundred of the donors, high-throughput TCR beta sequencing was used to judge whether each TCR beta V gene segment behaved as functional or pseudogenic. Donor age, sex, ethnicity and CMV serostatus were compiled alongside the repertoire data. In a later genetic analysis, genome-wide SNP genotypes for about 55% of the 666 donors were used, and that subset was treated as a discovery cohort. Every discovery cohort repertoire had been produced on one sequencing platform. Class I and class II HLA loci were covered by the typing at four-digit resolution. Typing coverage varied by locus: roughly 629-640 donors for A, B, C, DRB1 and DQB1; roughly 510 for DQA1; 606 for DPA1; roughly 450 for DPB1. Because of strong linkage in the cohort, five DR-DQ haplotypes were treated as single units for association and clustering. Among some 400 genotyped donors of the cohort, an average of approximately 250,000 unique TCR beta nucleotide sequences were sequenced per donor, about a sixth of them non-productive.

Paper-wide results and their limitations: HLA typing was unavailable for some donors at each locus, so association tests used only the typed subset. The classifier was reported to diagnose cytomegalovirus status with high specificity and sensitivity in both the original cohort and the validation cohort. Some IMGT-functional V segments, including TRBV6-2 and TRBV6-3, could not be distinguished by the 87-base-pair reads and were therefore excluded. A further reported finding was that TCR beta sequences accurately predicted the HLA-A and HLA-B alleles for most subjects in the first cohort. In a later analysis, some 17,000 TCR beta sequences were associated with specific HLA alleles at a false discovery rate of 0.05. A later analysis found that most CMV-associated TCR beta chains appeared HLA-restricted, with HLA associations seemingly driven largely by CMV exposure. Sequencing depth was assumed to be roughly uniform across donors in the presence/absence analyses, though that assumption may not hold. In this cohort, only TCR beta chains were sequenced, and detectable features were limited by the absence of alpha or paired-chain data. An earlier analysis of 587 of the donors showed that most TCR beta V segments appeared in productive rearrangements either about 90% or about 30% of the time, which broadly matched IMGT annotations. A total of about 180 TCR beta chains were listed by the study as associated with cytomegalovirus. In a later analysis, HLA-associated TCR beta chains showed more clonal expansion and lower generation probabilities than non-associated chains that were equally common. The only immune exposure information available for the cohort was CMV serostatus. When HLA alleles, especially DR and DQ, strongly co-occurred, TCR associations were difficult to assign to individual alleles. A later analysis reported that several top co-occurrence clusters appeared linked to parvovirus B19, influenza, CMV and Epstein-Barr virus. A later genetic analysis reported fewer N-insertions in productive TCRs among donors in an Asian-associated ancestry cluster than the roughly 700-donor mean. The authors suggested that the approach could potentially be extended to other disease states and immunological phenotypes. Linkage disequilibrium might explain the correlated functional status among segregating V segments, but an unknown experimental factor could not be excluded. A few of the identified cytomegalovirus-associated TCR beta chains were confirmed in vitro to be specific for cytomegalovirus antigens. A cluster of highly shared sequence variants was judged likely to represent a technical artifact of the sequencing pipeline. Across donors, most TCR sequences were observed very rarely, whereas some public TCRs were present in many individuals. Approximately 18 rarely observed V segments, including chromosome 9 orphons, were excluded from the earlier analysis of 550 to 700 of the donors because counts were too low. In a later analysis, the rate of TCR association differed among HLA loci, with DRB1 alleles having the most associated TCRs and HLA-C alleles having the fewest. V-gene and J-gene trimming of TCR beta chains was associated with a missense DCLRE1C variant in a later genetic analysis, and the association was replicated in an independent cohort.

The cohort consisted of some 670 healthy bone marrow donors. Cohort members were all nominally healthy when sampled, although unrecorded immune exposures were likely present. The donor tested CMV seropositive and was one of the 289 seropositive cohort members. A peripheral blood sample was provided by each donor, and peripheral blood mononuclear cells were used for TCR beta sequencing. Genomic DNA extraction from the blood cell samples was performed with the Qiagen DNeasy Blood Extraction Kit. Library construction relied on the immunoSEQ multiplex PCR assay. A mixture of 60 forward primers for TCR Vbeta segments and 13 reverse primers for TCR Jbeta segments was used in the multiplex PCR. Amplification of the CDR3 region of rearranged TCR beta genes was performed with a multiplex PCR assay on genomic DNA. The Illumina HiSeq System was used to sequence the amplified TCR beta libraries as 87-base-pair reads. The paper's data handling went like this. In a later analysis, some 80 million unique TCR beta chains were counted across the approximately 620 repertoires, and roughly 11 million of these chains were shared by at least two donors. Raw reads were error-corrected and collapsed into unique sequences with a nearest-neighbor algorithm that merged closely related sequences to remove PCR and sequencing errors. CDR3 sequences were aligned to IMGT reference sequences to assign V, D and J gene segments. Each retained sequence needed at least a six-nucleotide match to both a V gene segment and a J gene segment. A rearrangement counted as productive if the CDR3 had no stop codons and remained in frame with V and J, and every other rearrangement counted as non-productive. CDR3 was defined according to IMGT convention as the region running from the second conserved V-encoded cysteine to the conserved J-encoded phenylalanine. The earlier analysis of 500 to 600 of the donors excluded sequences that lacked an unambiguous match to a single V gene segment. In an earlier analysis of a few hundred of the donors, V segments were called functional above 56.7% productive rearrangements and were called segregating when the between-donor standard deviation exceeded 5%. A statistical classification framework was built to diagnose cytomegalovirus status from the catalog of TCR beta chain sequences. A later analysis assigned V and J genes by comparing TCR nucleotide sequences with IMGT/GENE-DB human TR gene sequences. The TCRdist pipeline was used in a later analysis to assign CDR3 sequences and most-parsimonious VDJ recombination scenarios. In a later analysis, each TCR beta chain was defined by its CDR3 amino acid sequence together with its V-gene family, and reads without a unique V-gene family were excluded. As a way to deal with suspected cross-contamination and a sequencing artifact, a later analysis dropped roughly 600 nucleotide sequences that were highly shared and had low generation probability. A later analysis calculated a clonal expansion index for each public chain from normalized within-repertoire ranks of inferred template counts. In a later analysis, generation probabilities were computed with a VDJ recombination model fitted to out-of-frame rearrangements, and the resulting probabilities were checked against IGoR. A later analysis scored TCR-TCR, TCR-HLA and TCR-CMV co-occurrence with hypergeometric tests, applying a repertoire-size bias correction to TCR pairs. A later analysis estimated false discovery rates by permuting HLA or CMV assignments 20 times. In a later analysis, co-occurring TCRs were grouped with DBSCAN, and TCRdist sequence similarity was added when clustering was performed within HLA-allele-positive subsets. For co-occurrence clustering, repertoires with fewer than 30,000 or more than 120,000 public chains were excluded, along with four to six repertoires with anomalous nucleotide sharing. TCRdb took over this immuneACCESS table, retaining in-frame rearrangements with V and J assigned. Such tables are incomplete; in checked studies, under half of the missing clones stem from an unresolved V gene, and the remainder is unexplained. From that table come the V and J calls and clone size; the DNA was used to work out D and trimming. Across this sample there are about 140,000 clones, with 82% seen only once. The ten largest clonotypes hold approximately 9.7% of the sample.

Including cysteine and phenylalanine, the CDR3 has 16 amino acids. Only the CDR3 region is kept as DNA, spanning 48 bases read in frame from base 1. Per the germline V gene, MDHEN is the CDR1 and SYDVKM is the CDR2. Turning to this clone: What this receptor recognizes is not known. Base-call qualities are not available, and no considerably larger clone is one nucleotide away.

The chain employs TRBV28 and TRBJ2-5, with 11 bases matching TRBD2. The DNA matches TRBJ2-7 better at its end, which makes the J call doubtful. This sequence was found in a woman aged 55-69 years in good health and CMV-seropositive. Sequencing was carried out using PBMCs. The CDR3 reads as follows: CASRSGLAGSSYEQYF. The nucleotide sequence reads as follows: TGTGCCAGCAGGTCTGGACTAGCGGGCAGCTCCTACGAGCAGTACTTC.